The following is a T cell receptor beta chain sequence with its context. Assay: immunoSEQ multiplex PCR; the TCRdb copy retains only in-frame clones and omits some. Found here are more than 50,000 clones, 80% to 90% of them singletons; the top ten hold about 2.5%. CDR1 MGHRA and CDR2 YSYEKL come from the germline V gene. Trimming took 1 base from V and 12 from J; bases not matched to a gene: 7. The CDR3 contains 13 residues. This specimen comes from a study of T cell changes during pregnancy in multiple sclerosis. This receptor was taken from a female donor with multiple sclerosis, enrolled in a pregnancy study. The gene calls are TRBV4-1 and TRBJ2-7, with 9 bases fitting TRBD2. The input for sequencing was peripheral blood, taken in the first trimester of pregnancy. The CDR3 region is CASSQGQREVSYF. The CDR3 DNA is TGCGCCAGCAGCCAAGGTCAGCGGGAGGTGTCGTACTTC.